What follows describes a single T cell receptor (beta chain). Germline CDR1 and CDR2: SNHLY and FYNNEI. The CDR3 is made up of 14 amino acids. The V gene lost 7 bases and the J gene lost 2 bases, with 13 bases spanning the gap. Assay: immunoSEQ multiplex PCR; the TCRdb copy retains only in-frame clones and omits some. The data show about 97,000 clones, 96% seen once. This record comes from a study of technical replicates of blood from a handful of donors. This TCR was sampled from a human donor in good health. Sequencing used T cells isolated from PBMCs. V usage is TRBV2 and J usage is TRBJ2-3, with D perhaps TRBD1 (6 bases). The CDR3 region has the DNA TGTGCCAGCATTGTGGGGGCGTACACAGATACGCAGTATTTT. The encoded protein is CASIVGAYTDTQYF.